This T cell receptor beta chain stems from a study of T-cell memory formation after mild COVID-19. Turning to this clonotype: Its matching antigen is unknown.

Germline V gene sequence: CDR1 MDHEN, CDR2 SYDVKM. V lost 5 bases and J lost 2, with 13 bases in between. The CDR3 sequence is 15 residues long. With constant-segment primers, 5'RACE yielded cDNA libraries of TCR alpha and TCR beta that carried sample barcodes and UMIs. From the 5' RACE reads, TCRdb called clonotypes with MiXCR, one entry per CDR3 protein. The sample has around 250,000 distinct CDR3 sequences, roughly 16% seen once. Whole-study results and caveats: Certain responding clones were present in pre-infection memory, suggesting participation of cross-reactive memory. CM and EM subsets held most contracting CD4+ clones; EMRA held CD8+ ones. Day 15 to 85 contracting clones showed balanced CD4/CD8; later expanders leaned CD4+.

Sample: PBMCs or a T cell subset sorted from them (not recorded which). The chain couples TRBV28 to TRBJ1-3, with D possibly TRBD1 on 5 matching bases. The clonotype originates from a man aged 18-30 years who had mild COVID-19 (a few samples of this study predate the infection). Cell type and time point are not known. The CDR3 DNA follows: TGTGCCAGCAGTCGAACCGGGACGACTGGAAACACCATATATTTT. It codes for CASSRTGTTGNTIYF.